The clone carrying this T cell receptor (beta chain) was detected a few times. The data were taken from a study of T cells in Graves' hyperthyroidism and ophthalmopathy. The V gene's germline CDR1 is SGHTA and CDR2 FQGNSA. CDR3 size: 15 residues. Trimming took 3 bases from V and 0 from J, leaving 8 bases between them. From RNA transcripts, TCR beta CDR3 regions were amplified. HTBI primers were employed in a first-round RT-PCR of the TCR CDR3. TCRdb analysed the multiplex PCR reads with MiXCR anew, one entry per CDR3 protein. The sample holds about 560,000 distinct CDR3 sequences, 16% seen once. The sequence came from a woman younger than 30 with Graves' hyperthyroidism. Sequenced: blood. The J gene is TRBJ2-2, the V gene TRBV7-2; D ambiguous. CDR3 in DNA: TGTGCCAGCAGCTTTCGGACGGCGAACACCGGGGAGCTGTTTTTT. The encoded protein is CASSFRTANTGELFF.